Following are 17 T cell receptor beta chains from one sample sequenced in a study of OX40 agonist ivuxolimab in advanced cancers. The table came from immunoSEQ multiplex PCR; TCRdb's copy has only in-frame clones and leaves some out. The sample holds fewer than 95,000 clones, about nine tenths seen once. The sequenced sample was CD4+ or CD8+ T cells sorted from blood, obtained in a trial of the OX40 agonist ivuxolimab. All receptors come from an adult with an advanced solid tumor such as melanoma, head and neck, liver or kidney cancer.

Written as DNA, the CDR3 is TGTGCCAGCTCACAAATGGCGGCAGGGGTTCAGCCCCAGCATTTT. Translating it yields CASSQMAAGVQPQHF. The rearrangement links TRBV18 to TRBJ1-5; tentative D call: TRBD1 (6 bases). CDR1 and CDR2 (germline): KGHSH, LQKENI. CDR3 size: 15 residues. Trimming took 4 bases from V and 6 from J, leaving 16 bases between them.

CDR3 DNA sequence: TGTGCCATCGCCCCCGGGACAGGGTTCATCGAGCAGTACTTC. Protein: CAIAPGTGFIEQYF. The chain couples TRBV10-3 to TRBJ2-7; the match to TRBD1 covers 9 bases. The ends lost 8 bases at V and 6 bases at J; junction bases unmatched: 11. The germline V gene has CDR1 ENHRY and CDR2 SYGVKD. This CDR3 is built from 14 residues.

This clone was seen a single time. J is TRBJ1-4 and V is TRBV5-5, with a possible D match to TRBD1 (6 bases). Looked up from germline, CDR1 is SGHKS and CDR2 is YYEKEE (reference sequence). Trimming cost V 0 bases and J 7 bases, with 13 bases left between them. The length of the CDR3 is 15 residues. The CDR3 spells CASSLAGGAFEKLFF. CDR3 coding DNA: TGTGCCAGCAGCTTGGCTGGGGGCGCCTTTGAAAAACTGTTTTTT. The whole variable domain, filled in from reference TRBV5-5 and TRBJ1-4, reads DAGVTQSPTHLIKTRGQQVTLRCSPISGHKSVSWYQQVLGQGPQFIFQYYEKEERGRGNFPDRFSARQFPNYSSELNVNALLLGDSALYLCASSLAGGAFEKLFFGSGTQLSVL.

The V and J genes are TRBV19 and TRBJ2-1; perhaps TRBD2 as D (6 bases). Between the trimmed V and J ends, which lost 3 bases and 7 bases, there was a span of 16 bases. Germline V lookup: CDR1 LNHDA, CDR2 SQIVND (reference sequence). The CDR3 is made up of 15 amino acids. CDR3 in amino acids: CASSINAGSGNEQFF. The CDR3 nucleotides read TGTGCCAGTAGTATCAACGCGGGGTCTGGGAATGAGCAGTTCTTC. Supplemented by reference TRBV19 and TRBJ2-1, the full variable domain reads DGGITQSPKYLFRKEGQNVTLSCEQNLNHDAMYWYRQDPGQGLRLIYYSQIVNDFQKGDIAEGYSVSREKKESFPLTVTSAQKNPTAFYLCASSINAGSGNEQFFGPGTRLTVL.

The chain has TRBV25-1 and TRBJ2-5, with D unresolved. Germline assignment: CDR1 MGHDK and CDR2 SYGVNS. This CDR3 has 14 amino acids. Trimming shortened V by 2 bases and J by 4 bases, and 11 bases separated the two germline ends. The CDR3 bases are TGTGCCAGCAGTGAAGGTGTGGTCGGAGAGACCCAGTACTTC. Amino acid sequence: CASSEGVVGETQYF.

This clone occurred once. CDR3 residues: CASSGDRGDYGYTF. In DNA form, the CDR3 reads TGTGCCAGCAGCGGGGACAGGGGGGACTATGGCTACACCTTC. This chain uses TRBV5-4 with TRBJ1-2; TRBD1 agrees at 11 bases. J lost 3 bases, V lost 4 bases, and 2 bases had no gene match. The CDR3 sequence is 14 residues long. CDR1 and CDR2 from the germline V gene are SGHNT and YYREEE (reference sequence).

V gene TRBV5-1 combines with J gene TRBJ2-7; no clear D. The CDR3 is 12 amino acids. Trimming left V 0 bases short and J 6 bases short, with 7 bases between. Germline values: CDR1 SGHRS, CDR2 YFSETQ. For the CDR3, the DNA is TGCGCCAGCAGCTTGGATGTTGGCGAGCAGTACTTC. Translated, it gives CASSLDVGEQYF.

This chain connects TRBV7-6 to TRBJ2-5; 7 positions match TRBD2. CDR3 length: 14 residues. V dropped 4 bases and J dropped 5; count of bases not matched to a gene: 7. Germline V gives CDR1 SGHVS, CDR2 FNYEAQ. The CDR3 here is CASSSGGPGETQYF. CDR3 nucleotides: TGTGCCAGCAGCTCGGGGGGACCGGGGGAGACCCAGTACTTC.

The chain couples TRBV5-6 to TRBJ2-5; 11 nucleotides match TRBD2. The germline V gene has CDR1 SGHDT and CDR2 YYEEEE. This CDR3 has 15 residues. Trimming cost V 3 bases and J 7 bases; bases outside gene matches: 8. CDR3 sequence reads: CASSSLTSGIGTQYF. CDR3 DNA: TGTGCCAGCAGCTCACTGACTAGCGGGATTGGGACCCAGTACTTC. The full variable domain, rest sourced from reference TRBV5-6 and TRBJ2-5, is DAGVTQSPTHLIKTRGQQVTLRCSPKSGHDTVSWYQQALGQGPQFIFQYYEEEERQRGNFPDRFSGHQFPNYSSELNVNALLLGDSALYLCASSSLTSGIGTQYFGPGTRLLVL.

The chain employs TRBV11-2 and TRBJ2-5; D might be TRBD2 (5 bases). V shed 1 base and J shed 6 bases, with 12 bases lying between them. CDR1 SGHAT and CDR2 FQNNGV come from the germline V gene. This CDR3 region has 14 residues. CDR3 in DNA: TGTGCCAGCAGCTTAGTGCTAGCTGGTCAGACCCAGTACTTC. It encodes CASSLVLAGQTQYF.

The chain joins TRBV6-1 to TRBJ2-7; no clear D gene. V lost 4 bases and J 12 bases, leaving 16 bases between the germline ends. Per the germline V gene, CDR1 is MNHNS and CDR2 is SASEGT. The CDR3 extends over 12 amino acids. The CDR3 DNA is TGTGCCAGCAGTGGACCCGGGCTCATAAGGTACTTC. It encodes CASSGPGLIRYF.

The chain combines TRBV11-2 with TRBJ2-2; 10 bases are shared with TRBD2. The ends lost 2 bases at V and 6 bases at J; junction bases unmatched: 6. This CDR3 region has 16 residues. The V gene's germline CDR1 is SGHAT and CDR2 FQNNGV. Written as DNA, the CDR3 is TGTGCCAGCAGCTTAATTCTAGCGGGAGTCTCCGGGGAGCTGTTTTTT. Translation: CASSLILAGVSGELFF.

The chain is built from TRBV29-1 and TRBJ2-2; 10 nucleotides align to TRBD1. This CDR3 spans 14 amino acids. Germline lookup yields CDR1 SQVTM and CDR2 ANQGSEA. J was trimmed by 7 bases and V by 4 bases; bases with no gene match: 6. The CDR3 spells CSVVAGQGFGELFF. The DNA for the CDR3 is TGCAGCGTTGTAGCGGGACAGGGGTTCGGGGAGCTGTTTTTT.

This sequence joins TRBV19 and TRBJ2-1; 9 nucleotides agree with TRBD2. The CDR3 covers 15 residues. Unmatched junction bases numbered 6, after V lost 5 bases and J lost 4 bases. Germline assignment: CDR1 LNHDA and CDR2 SQIVND (reference sequence). The CDR3 reads CASSWLAGAYNEQFF. CDR3 in DNA: TGTGCCAGTAGTTGGTTAGCGGGAGCATACAATGAGCAGTTCTTC.

The chain recombines TRBV4-1 with TRBJ2-7; D remains ambiguous. The CDR3 has 14 residues. The ends were cut back, 1 base at V and 0 bases at J, with 7 bases in the middle. In germline, CDR1 is MGHRA, CDR2 YSYEKL. Here the CDR3 DNA reads TGCGCCAGCAGCCAAGCTATCCTCTCCTACGAGCAGTACTTC. It yields the protein CASSQAILSYEQYF.

The V and J genes are TRBV11-2 and TRBJ2-1; a weak D match, TRBD1 (6 bases). This CDR3 comprises 18 residues. Per the germline V gene, CDR1 is SGHAT and CDR2 is FQNNGV. Trimming took off 5 bases at V and 0 bases at J, with 20 bases between the two ends. CDR3 amino acids: CASSPWWSGQSSYNEQFF. In DNA, the CDR3 is TGTGCCAGCAGCCCGTGGTGGAGCGGACAGAGCTCCTACAATGAGCAGTTCTTC.

This chain joins TRBV7-9 and TRBJ1-5, with TRBD1 matching 7 bases. Trimming at V came to 5 bases and at J to 7 bases, leaving 11 bases not matched to a gene. This CDR3 has 15 residues. Per the germline V gene, CDR1 is SEHNR and CDR2 is FQNEAQ (reference sequence). The CDR3 spells CASSPQGTEGQPQHF. In DNA form, the CDR3 reads TGTGCCAGCAGCCCACAGGGGACTGAAGGGCAGCCCCAGCATTTT.